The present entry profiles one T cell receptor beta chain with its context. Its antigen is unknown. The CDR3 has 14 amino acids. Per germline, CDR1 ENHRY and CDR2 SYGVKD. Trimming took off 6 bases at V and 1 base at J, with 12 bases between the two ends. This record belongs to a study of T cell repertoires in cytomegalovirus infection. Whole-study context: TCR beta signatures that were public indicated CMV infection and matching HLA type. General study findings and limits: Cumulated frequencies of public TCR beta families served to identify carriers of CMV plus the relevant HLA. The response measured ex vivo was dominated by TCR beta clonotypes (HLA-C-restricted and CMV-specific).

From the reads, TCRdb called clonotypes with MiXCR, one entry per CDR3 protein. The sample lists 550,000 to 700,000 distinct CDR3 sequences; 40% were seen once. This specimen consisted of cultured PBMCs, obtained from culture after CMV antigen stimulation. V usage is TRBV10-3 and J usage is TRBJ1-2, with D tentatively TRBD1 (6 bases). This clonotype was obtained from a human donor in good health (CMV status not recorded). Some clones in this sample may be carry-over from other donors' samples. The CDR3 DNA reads TGTGCCATCAGCGGACAGAGCGATAACTATGGCTACACCTTC. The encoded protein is CAISGQSDNYGYTF.